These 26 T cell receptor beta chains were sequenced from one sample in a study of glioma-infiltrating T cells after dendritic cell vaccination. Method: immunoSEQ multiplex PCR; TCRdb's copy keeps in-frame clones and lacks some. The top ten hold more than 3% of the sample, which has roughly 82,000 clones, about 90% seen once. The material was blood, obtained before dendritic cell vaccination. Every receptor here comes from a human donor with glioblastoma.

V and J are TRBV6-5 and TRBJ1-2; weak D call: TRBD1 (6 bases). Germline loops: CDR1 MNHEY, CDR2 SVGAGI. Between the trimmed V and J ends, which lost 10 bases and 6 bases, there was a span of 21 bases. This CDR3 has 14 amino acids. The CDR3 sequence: CAIKGGGSFHGYTF. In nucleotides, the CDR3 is TGTGCCATCAAAGGGGGGGGGTCTTTTCATGGCTACACCTTC.

The CDR3: CASSKGQERYEQYF. CDR3 in DNA: TGCGCCAGCAGCAAGGGACAGGAGAGATACGAGCAGTACTTC. The rearrangement joins TRBV5-1 to TRBJ2-7, with 8 bases aligning to TRBD1. V trimming: 4 bases; J trimming: 4 bases; junction bases outside the gene matches: 7. CDR1 is SGHRS and CDR2 is YFSETQ in the germline V gene. This CDR3 is 14 amino acids long.

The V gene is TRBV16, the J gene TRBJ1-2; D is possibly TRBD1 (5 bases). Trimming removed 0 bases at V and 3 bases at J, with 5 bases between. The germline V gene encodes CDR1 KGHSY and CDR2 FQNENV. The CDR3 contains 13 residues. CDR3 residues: CASSQSGDYGYTF. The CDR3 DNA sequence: TGTGCCAGCAGCCAATCAGGGGACTATGGCTACACCTTC. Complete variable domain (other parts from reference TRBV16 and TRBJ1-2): GEEVAQTPKHLVRGEGQKAKLYCAPIKGHSYVFWYQQVLKNEFKFLISFQNENVFDETGMPKERFSAKCLPNSPCSLEIQATKLEDSAVYFCASSQSGDYGYTFGSGTRLTVV.

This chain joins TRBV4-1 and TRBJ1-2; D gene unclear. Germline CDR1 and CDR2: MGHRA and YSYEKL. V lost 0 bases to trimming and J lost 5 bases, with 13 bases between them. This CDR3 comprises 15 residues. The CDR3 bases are TGCGCCAGCAGCCAAGATAATTCCAGAGGGTATGGCTACACCTTC. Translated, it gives CASSQDNSRGYGYTF.

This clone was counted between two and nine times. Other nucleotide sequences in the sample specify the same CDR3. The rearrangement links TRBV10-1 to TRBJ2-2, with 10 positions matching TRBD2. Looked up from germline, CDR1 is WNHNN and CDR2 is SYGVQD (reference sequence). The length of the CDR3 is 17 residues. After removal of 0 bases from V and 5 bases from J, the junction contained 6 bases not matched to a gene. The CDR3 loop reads CASSESASGSGTGELFF. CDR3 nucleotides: TGCGCCAGCAGTGAGTCGGCTAGCGGGAGTGGTACCGGGGAGCTGTTTTTT.

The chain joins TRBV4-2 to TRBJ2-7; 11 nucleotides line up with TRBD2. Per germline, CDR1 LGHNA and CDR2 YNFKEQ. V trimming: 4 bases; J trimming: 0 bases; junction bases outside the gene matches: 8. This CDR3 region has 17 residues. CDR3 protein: CASSPGTSGSSSYEQYF. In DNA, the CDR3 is TGTGCCAGCAGCCCGGGGACTAGCGGCTCTAGCTCCTACGAGCAGTACTTC.

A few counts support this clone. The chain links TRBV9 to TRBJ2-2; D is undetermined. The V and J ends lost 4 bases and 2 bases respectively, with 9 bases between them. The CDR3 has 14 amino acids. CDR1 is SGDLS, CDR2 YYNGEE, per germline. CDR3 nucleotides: TGTGCCAGCAGCCCAGATGCAAACACCGGGGAGCTGTTTTTT. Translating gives CASSPDANTGELFF.

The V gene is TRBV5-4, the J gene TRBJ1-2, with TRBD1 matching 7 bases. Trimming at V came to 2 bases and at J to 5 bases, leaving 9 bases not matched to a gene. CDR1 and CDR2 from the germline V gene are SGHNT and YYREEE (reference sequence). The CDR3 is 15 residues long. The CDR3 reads CASSLPPGQSYGYTF. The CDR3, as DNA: TGTGCCAGCAGCTTACCTCCGGGACAGAGTTATGGCTACACCTTC.

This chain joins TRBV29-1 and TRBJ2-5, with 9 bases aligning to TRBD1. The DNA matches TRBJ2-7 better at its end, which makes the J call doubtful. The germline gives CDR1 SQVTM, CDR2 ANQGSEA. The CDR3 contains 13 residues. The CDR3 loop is CSVVGQGLYEQYF. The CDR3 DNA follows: TGCAGCGTGGTGGGACAGGGACTCTACGAGCAGTACTTC.

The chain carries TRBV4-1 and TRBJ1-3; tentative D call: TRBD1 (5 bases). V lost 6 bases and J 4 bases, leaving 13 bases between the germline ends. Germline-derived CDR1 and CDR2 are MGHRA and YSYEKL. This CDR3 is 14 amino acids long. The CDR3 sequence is CASRRETVGNTIYF. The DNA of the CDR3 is TGCGCCAGCAGAAGAGAGACAGTCGGAAACACCATATATTTT.

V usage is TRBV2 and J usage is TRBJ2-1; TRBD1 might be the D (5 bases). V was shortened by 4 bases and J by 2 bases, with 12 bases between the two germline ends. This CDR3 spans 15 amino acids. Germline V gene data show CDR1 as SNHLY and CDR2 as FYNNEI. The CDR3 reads CASSAGQGAYNEQFF. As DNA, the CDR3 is TGTGCCAGCAGTGCCGGACAAGGGGCCTACAATGAGCAGTTCTTC.

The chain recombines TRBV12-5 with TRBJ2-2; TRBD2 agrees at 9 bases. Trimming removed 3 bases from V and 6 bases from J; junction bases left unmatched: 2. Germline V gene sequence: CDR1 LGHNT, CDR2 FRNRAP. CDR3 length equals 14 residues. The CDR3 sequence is CASGFSGSPGELFF. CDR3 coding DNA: TGTGCTAGTGGTTTTAGCGGGAGCCCCGGGGAGCTGTTTTTT.

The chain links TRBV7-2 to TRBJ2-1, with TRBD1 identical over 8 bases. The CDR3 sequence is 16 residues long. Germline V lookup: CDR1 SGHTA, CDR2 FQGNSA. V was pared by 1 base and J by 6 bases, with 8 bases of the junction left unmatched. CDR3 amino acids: CASSLGWGTGSNEQFF. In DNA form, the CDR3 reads TGTGCCAGCAGCTTAGGGTGGGGGACAGGATCCAATGAGCAGTTCTTC.

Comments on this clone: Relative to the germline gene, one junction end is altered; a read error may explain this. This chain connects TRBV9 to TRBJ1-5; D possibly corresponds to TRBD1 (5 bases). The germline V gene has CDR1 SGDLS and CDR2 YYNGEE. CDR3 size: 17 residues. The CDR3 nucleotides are TGTGCCAGCAACGTAGGTTCAGGGATTCTCAGCAATCAGCCCCAGCATTTT. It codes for CASNVGSGILSNQPQHF.

The chain's CDR3 is CASSTQGARTEAFF. DNA of the CDR3: TGTGCCAGCAGCACCCAGGGGGCACGTACTGAAGCTTTCTTT. The rearrangement joins TRBV13 to TRBJ1-1; 8 positions agree with TRBD1. The length of the CDR3 is 14 residues. The germline V gene has CDR1 PRHDT and CDR2 FYEKMQ (reference sequence). Losses at the gene ends were 5 bases for V and 5 bases for J; bases not matched to a gene: 7. The variable domain in full, with the rest retrieved from reference TRBV13 and TRBJ1-1, is AAGVIQSPRHLIKEKRETATLKCYPIPRHDTVYWYQQGPGQDPQFLISFYEKMQSDKGSIPDRFSAQQFSDYHSELNMSSLELGDSALYFCASSTQGARTEAFFGQGTRLTVV.

The CDR3 here is CASRTGGPNEKLFF. CDR3 in DNA: TGCGCCAGCAGAACGGGGGGGCCTAATGAAAAACTGTTTTTT. J is TRBJ1-4 and V is TRBV23-1, with D maybe TRBD1 (6 bases). TRBV23-1 is noted as an ORF with a role that remains uncertain. The V end lost 6 bases, the J end lost 3 bases, and 11 bases lay between the germline ends. The CDR3 extends over 14 amino acids.

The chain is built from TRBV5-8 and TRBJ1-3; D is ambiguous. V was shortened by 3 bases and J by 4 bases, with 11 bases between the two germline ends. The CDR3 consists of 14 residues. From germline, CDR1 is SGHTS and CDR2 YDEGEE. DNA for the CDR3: TGTGCCAGCAGCTCCTCGGGGAGAGGAAACACCATATATTTT. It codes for CASSSSGRGNTIYF.

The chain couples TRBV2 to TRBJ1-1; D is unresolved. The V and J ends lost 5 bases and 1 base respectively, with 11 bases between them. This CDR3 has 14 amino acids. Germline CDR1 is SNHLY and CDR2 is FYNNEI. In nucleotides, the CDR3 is TGTGCCAGCAGTTTTACAGATACGAACACTGAAGCTTTCTTT. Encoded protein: CASSFTDTNTEAFF.

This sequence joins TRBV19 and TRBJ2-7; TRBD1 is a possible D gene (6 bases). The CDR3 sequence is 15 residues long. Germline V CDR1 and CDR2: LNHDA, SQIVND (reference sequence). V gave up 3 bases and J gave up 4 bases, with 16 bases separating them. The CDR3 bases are TGTGCCAGTAGTATGATTTGGGACAAAGGTTACGAGCAGTACTTC. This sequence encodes CASSMIWDKGYEQYF. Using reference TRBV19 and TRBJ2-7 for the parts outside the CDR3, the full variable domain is DGGITQSPKYLFRKEGQNVTLSCEQNLNHDAMYWYRQDPGQGLRLIYYSQIVNDFQKGDIAEGYSVSREKKESFPLTVTSAQKNPTAFYLCASSMIWDKGYEQYFGPGTRLTVT.

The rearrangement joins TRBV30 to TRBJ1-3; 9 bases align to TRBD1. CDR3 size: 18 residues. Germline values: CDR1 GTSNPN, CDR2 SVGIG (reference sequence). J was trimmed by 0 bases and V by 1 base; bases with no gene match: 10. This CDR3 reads CAWSAPGQGPFSGNTIYF. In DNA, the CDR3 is TGTGCCTGGAGTGCCCCGGGACAGGGACCCTTCTCTGGAAACACCATATATTTT.

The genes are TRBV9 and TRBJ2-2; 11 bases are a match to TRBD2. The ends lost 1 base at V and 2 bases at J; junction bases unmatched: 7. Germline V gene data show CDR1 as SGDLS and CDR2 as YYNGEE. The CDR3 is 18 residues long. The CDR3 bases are TGTGCCAGCAGCGTAAGCTCCGGGACTAGCGGTAACACCGGGGAGCTGTTTTTT. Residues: CASSVSSGTSGNTGELFF.

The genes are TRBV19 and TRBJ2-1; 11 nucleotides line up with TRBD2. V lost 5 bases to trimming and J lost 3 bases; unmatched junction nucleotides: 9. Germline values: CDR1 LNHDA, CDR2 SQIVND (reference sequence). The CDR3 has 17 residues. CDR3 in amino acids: CASSATGTSGFYNEQFF. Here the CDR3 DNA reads TGTGCCAGTAGTGCTACCGGGACTAGCGGATTCTACAATGAGCAGTTCTTC.

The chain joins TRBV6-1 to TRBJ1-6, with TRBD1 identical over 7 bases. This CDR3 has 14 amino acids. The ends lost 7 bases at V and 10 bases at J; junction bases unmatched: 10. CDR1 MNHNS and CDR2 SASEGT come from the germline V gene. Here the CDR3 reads CASKRDSLWSPLHF. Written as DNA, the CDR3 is TGTGCCAGCAAACGGGACAGCTTATGGTCACCCCTCCACTTT.

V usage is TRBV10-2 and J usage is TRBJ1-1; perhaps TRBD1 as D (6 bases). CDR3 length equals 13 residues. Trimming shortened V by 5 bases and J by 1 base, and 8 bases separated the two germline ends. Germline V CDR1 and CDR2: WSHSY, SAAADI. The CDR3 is CASSPQGNTEAFF. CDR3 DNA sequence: TGCGCCAGCAGTCCACAGGGGAACACTGAAGCTTTCTTT.

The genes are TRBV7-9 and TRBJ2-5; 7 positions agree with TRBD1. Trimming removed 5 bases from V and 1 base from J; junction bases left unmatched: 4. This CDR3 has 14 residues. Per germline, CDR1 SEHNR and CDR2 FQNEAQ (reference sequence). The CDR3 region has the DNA TGTGCCAGCAGCCCATGGGACAGCCAAGAGACCCAGTACTTC. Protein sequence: CASSPWDSQETQYF.

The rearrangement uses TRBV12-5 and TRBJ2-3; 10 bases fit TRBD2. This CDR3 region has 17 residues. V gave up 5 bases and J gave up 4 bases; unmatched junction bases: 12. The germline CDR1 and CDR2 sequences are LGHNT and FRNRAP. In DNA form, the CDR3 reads TGTGCTAGTGGTCCAGGACTAGCGGTGGGGGTTGCAGATACGCAGTATTTT. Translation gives CASGPGLAVGVADTQYF.